The 3 T cell receptor beta chains below were found in one sample sequenced in a study of CD8 T cells in ankylosing spondylitis. TCRdb reanalysed the 5' RACE reads using MiXCR and keeps one entry per CDR3 protein. Here the sample spans about 350,000 distinct CDR3 sequences, 20% to 25% being singletons. The sample was blood, either unsorted or a sorted T cell fraction (not recorded which). Receptor source: a male donor with ankylosing spondylitis or in good health (not recorded which).

This clonotype was detected only a few times. This chain uses TRBV12-3 or TRBV12-4 with TRBJ2-3; D gene ambiguous. The germline V and J ends were trimmed by 2 bases and 6 bases, with 12 bases remaining between them. The CDR3 contains 14 residues. The CDR3 here is CASSLNDGSDTQYF. CDR3 sequence (DNA): TGTGCCAGCAGTTTAAATGACGGCTCCGATACGCAGTATTTT.

This clonotype was seen once. The DNA for the CDR3 is TGTGCCAGCAGCTCCGCGGGACTAGCGGATTACAATGAGCAGTTCTTC. Protein: CASSSAGLADYNEQFF. The V gene is TRBV7-3, the J gene TRBJ2-1; 11 bases are shared with TRBD2. The V gene's germline CDR1 is SGHTA and CDR2 FQGTGA. V trimming: 4 bases; J trimming: 4 bases; junction bases outside the gene matches: 6. The CDR3 runs 16 residues.

The CDR3 loop is CASSAGTLSTNEKLFF. Written as DNA, the CDR3 is TGTGCCAGCAGCGCTGGGACACTATCAACTAATGAAAAACTGTTTTTT. The rearrangement uses TRBV12-3 or TRBV12-4 and TRBJ1-4; D is possibly TRBD1 (6 bases). Between the trimmed V and J ends, which lost 6 bases and 0 bases, there was a span of 14 bases. This CDR3 has 16 amino acids.